The source of this T cell receptor (beta chain) is a study of glioma-infiltrating T cells. At the level of the study: WHO grade II oligodendrogliomas or astrocytomas, plus non-recurrent WHO grade IV glioblastomas, were sampled. Roughly 990,000 peripheral T cells were targeted at 4.5- to 10-fold coverage.

Findings of the study overall: Signature shared blood CDR3 motifs were enriched in low-divergence and depleted in high-divergence patients. Tissue-blood divergence was below expectation in non-neoplastic patients, above in gliomas.

The CDR3 contains 16 residues. The V segment lost 5 bases and the J segment 2 bases; nucleotides outside the gene matches: 10. TCR alpha and beta CDR3 regions were amplified from RNA using iRepertoire nested multiplex PCR. One entry per CDR3 protein results from TCRdb running MiXCR on the multiplex PCR reads. This table holds a few hundred thousand distinct CDR3 sequences, around 45% found once. Regarding this clonotype: The target antigen is unknown.

Sequencing was done on a sample of glioma tissue, nonneoplastic brain tissue, or PBMCs (not recorded which). This clonotype was obtained from a human donor with low-grade glioma or glioblastoma, undergoing nonglioma brain surgery, or in good health (not recorded which). The chain combines TRBV12-3 or TRBV12-4 with TRBJ2-3; 7 bases are shared with TRBD1. CDR3 loop: CASSPKDRPSTDTQYF. The CDR3 DNA reads as TGTGCCAGCAGTCCCAAGGACAGGCCCTCCACAGATACGCAGTATTTT.